Listed here is a single T cell receptor beta chain. Its antigen remains unknown. TCRdb reprocessed the RT-PCR reads with MiXCR, giving one entry per CDR3 protein. The table shows around 600,000 distinct CDR3 sequences, with approximately 11% occurring only once. This entry belongs to a study of response to subunit inactivated influenza vaccine. General study findings and limits: There was a suggestion from the authors that each seasonal influenza vaccination recruits few new T cells.

Germline-derived CDR1 and CDR2 are SGHDT and YYEEEE. The CDR3 covers 16 residues. Deletions cut 0 bases from V and 3 bases from J, with 15 bases between. This sample also appeared in a second study, on T cells expressing NK-cell markers. From that second work: The cDNA for TCR beta came from 5'RACE template switching with UMIs. Seven of the eight sequenced donors were classified as HCMV-seropositive, and one was classified as seronegative. An anti-gamma-delta TCR antibody was added in several experiments. It restricted sorting to alpha-beta TCR-expressing T cells. Topping the CD3+CD56-NKG2C+ fraction as well were these clonotypes, in a handful of donors.

Specimen: PBMCs from blood, collected on the day of vaccination. The V call is TRBV5-6, the J call TRBJ1-1; D is perhaps TRBD1 (6 bases). The clonotype was recovered from a man in his fifties who received an inactivated influenza vaccine. The CDR3 loop is CASSLAIRGADTEAFF. CDR3 DNA: TGTGCCAGCAGCTTGGCGATCAGGGGCGCCGACACTGAAGCTTTCTTT.